The clone carrying this TCR beta chain occurred a few times. The sample comes from a study of T-cell memory formation after mild COVID-19. TCRdb independently ran MiXCR on the 5' RACE reads; one entry per CDR3 protein. The table shows under 400,000 distinct CDR3 sequences, with 25% to 30% occurring only once. Trimming shortened V by 6 bases and J by 0 bases, and 14 bases separated the two germline ends. Per germline, CDR1 DFQATT and CDR2 SNEGSKA (reference sequence). The CDR3 consists of 14 residues. Sequencing used PBMCs or a T cell subset sorted from them (not recorded which). This chain links TRBV20-1 with TRBJ2-5; possibly TRBD1 for D (6 bases). The receptor was derived from an adult woman who had mild COVID-19 (a few samples of this study predate the infection). Cell type and time point are not known. The CDR3 nucleotides are TGCAGTGCCGGCCCGACAGGCAACCAAGAGACCCAGTACTTC. This sequence encodes CSAGPTGNQETQYF.